Below are 8 T cell receptor beta chains sequenced from a single sample in a study of PD-L1 blockade in urothelial cancer. TCRdb's table, derived via immunoSEQ multiplex PCR, lists solely in-frame clones and lacks some. The table has roughly 26,000 clones, roughly 85% seen once; the top ten hold roughly 3.2%. The sample in question was PBMCs, obtained around atezolizumab (anti-PD-L1) treatment. Receptor source: a man aged 45-65 years with urothelial cancer.

The chain is built from TRBV9 and TRBJ2-2; TRBD1 agrees at 8 bases. The CDR3 contains 17 residues. CDR1 and CDR2 from the germline V gene are SGDLS and YYNGEE. J was trimmed by 9 bases and V by 0 bases; bases with no gene match: 13. CDR3 nucleotides: TGTGCCAGCAGCGTAGATTTCGGCGGACAGGGTGGCCGGGAGCTGTTTTTT. Protein: CASSVDFGGQGGRELFF.

The rearrangement links TRBV29-1 to TRBJ1-3; D possibly corresponds to TRBD1 (5 bases). CDR1 is SQVTM and CDR2 is ANQGSEA in the germline V gene. This CDR3 has 15 amino acids. Trimming removed 3 bases at V and 0 bases at J, with 12 bases between. The CDR3 DNA sequence: TGCAGCGTTGAGTCAGCAGGGTACTCTGGAAACACCATATATTTT. Its protein is CSVESAGYSGNTIYF.

This clone occurred a few times. CDR3 coding DNA: TGTGCCAGCAGCCAAGATGCGGGGGGTAATCAGCCCCAGCATTTT. Translation: CASSQDAGGNQPQHF. The V and J genes are TRBV4-2 and TRBJ1-5; D might be TRBD1 (5 bases). CDR3 size: 15 residues. Germline V lookup: CDR1 LGHNA, CDR2 YNFKEQ. Trimming left V 0 bases short and J 4 bases short, with 10 bases between.

The chain links TRBV7-2 to TRBJ2-2; perhaps TRBD2 as D (5 bases). The CDR3 is made up of 16 amino acids. The germline V gene encodes CDR1 SGHTA and CDR2 FQGNSA. V was pared by 5 bases and J by 4 bases, with 17 bases between. The CDR3 is CASSHQSGAGTGELFF. The DNA of the CDR3 is TGTGCCAGCAGCCATCAATCGGGCGCGGGCACCGGGGAGCTGTTTTTT.

The chain joins TRBV5-1 to TRBJ2-3; a weak D match, TRBD2 (5 bases). Per germline, CDR1 SGHRS and CDR2 YFSETQ. The CDR3 has 16 amino acids. Between the trimmed V and J ends, which lost 0 bases and 5 bases, there was a span of 16 bases. The CDR3 coding sequence is TGCGCCAGCAGCTTGGTGGTCCGCGGGCAGGAAGATACGCAGTATTTT. It specifies CASSLVVRGQEDTQYF.

This chain joins TRBV14 and TRBJ2-5; possibly TRBD2 for D (5 bases). The V gene's germline CDR1 is SGHDN and CDR2 FVKESK. The CDR3 loop spans 14 amino acids. Trimming took 0 bases from V and 5 from J, leaving 10 bases between them. CDR3 protein: CASSQEWRLETQYF. CDR3 nucleotide sequence: TGTGCCAGCAGCCAAGAATGGAGGCTCGAGACCCAGTACTTC.

The chain links TRBV18 to TRBJ2-3; 10 bases fit TRBD2. Trimming at V came to 4 bases and at J to 2 bases, leaving 3 bases not matched to a gene. Looked up from germline, CDR1 is KGHSH and CDR2 is LQKENI. The CDR3 is 15 amino acids. CDR3 in DNA: TGTGCCAGCTCACTAGGACTAGCGGTCACAGATACGCAGTATTTT. Amino acid sequence: CASSLGLAVTDTQYF. The whole variable domain, remainder taken from reference TRBV18 and TRBJ2-3, is NAGVMQNPRHLVRRRGQEARLRCSPMKGHSHVYWYRQLPEEGLKFMVYLQKENIIDESGMPKERFSAEFPKEGPSILRIQQVVRGDSAAYFCASSLGLAVTDTQYFGPGTRLTVL.

The chain combines TRBV28 with TRBJ2-2, with D maybe TRBD1 (7 bases). Trimming removed 6 bases from V and 5 bases from J, with 16 bases in between. Germline CDR1 MDHEN, CDR2 SYDVKM. This CDR3 comprises 15 residues. CDR3 nucleotides: TGTGCCAGCAGCCCTCGACAGGGAGGTACCGGGGAGCTGTTTTTT. It is translated as CASSPRQGGTGELFF.